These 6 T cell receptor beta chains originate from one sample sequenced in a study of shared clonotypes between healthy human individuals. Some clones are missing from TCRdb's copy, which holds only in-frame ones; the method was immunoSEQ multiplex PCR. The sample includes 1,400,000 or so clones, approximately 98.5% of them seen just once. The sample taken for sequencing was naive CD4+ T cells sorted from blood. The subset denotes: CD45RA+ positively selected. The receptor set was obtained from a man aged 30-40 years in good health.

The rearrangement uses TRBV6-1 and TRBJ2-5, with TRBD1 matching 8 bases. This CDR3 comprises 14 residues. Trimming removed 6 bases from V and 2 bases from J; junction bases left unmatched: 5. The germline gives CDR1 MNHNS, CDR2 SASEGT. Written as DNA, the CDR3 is TGTGCCAGCAGAGACCAGGGGGCACAAGAGACCCAGTACTTC. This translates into CASRDQGAQETQYF.

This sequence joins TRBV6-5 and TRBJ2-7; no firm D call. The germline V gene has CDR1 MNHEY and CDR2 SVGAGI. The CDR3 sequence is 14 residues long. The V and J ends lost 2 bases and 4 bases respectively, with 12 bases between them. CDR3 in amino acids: CASSYRQMNYEQYF. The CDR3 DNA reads TGTGCCAGCAGTTACCGCCAGATGAATTACGAGCAGTACTTC.

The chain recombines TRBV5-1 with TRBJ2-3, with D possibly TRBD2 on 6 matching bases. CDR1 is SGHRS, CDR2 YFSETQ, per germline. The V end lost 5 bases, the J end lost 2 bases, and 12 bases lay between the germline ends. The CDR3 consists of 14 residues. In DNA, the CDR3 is TGCGCCAGCAGTGCGGGATACATCACAGATACGCAGTATTTT. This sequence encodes CASSAGYITDTQYF.

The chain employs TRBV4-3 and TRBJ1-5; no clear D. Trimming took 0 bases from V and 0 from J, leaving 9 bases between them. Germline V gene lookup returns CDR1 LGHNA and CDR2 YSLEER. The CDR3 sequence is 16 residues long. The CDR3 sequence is CASSQDPRHSNQPQHF. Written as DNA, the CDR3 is TGCGCCAGCAGCCAAGATCCCCGTCATAGCAATCAGCCCCAGCATTTT.

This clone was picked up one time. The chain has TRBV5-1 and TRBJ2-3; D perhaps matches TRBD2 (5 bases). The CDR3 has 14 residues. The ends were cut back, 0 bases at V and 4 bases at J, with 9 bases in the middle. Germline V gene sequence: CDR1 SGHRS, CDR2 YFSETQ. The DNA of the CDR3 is TGCGCCAGCAGCTTGGCCGACGGGGCAGATACGCAGTATTTT. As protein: CASSLADGADTQYF.

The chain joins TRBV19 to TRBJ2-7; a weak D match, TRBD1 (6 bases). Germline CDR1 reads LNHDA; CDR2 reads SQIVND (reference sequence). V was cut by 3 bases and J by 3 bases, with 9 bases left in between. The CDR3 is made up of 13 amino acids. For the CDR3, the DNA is TGTGCCAGTAGTATGGCGGACAGCTACGAGCAGTACTTC. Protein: CASSMADSYEQYF. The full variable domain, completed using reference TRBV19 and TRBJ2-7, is DGGITQSPKYLFRKEGQNVTLSCEQNLNHDAMYWYRQDPGQGLRLIYYSQIVNDFQKGDIAEGYSVSREKKESFPLTVTSAQKNPTAFYLCASSMADSYEQYFGPGTRLTVT.